The rows below give T cell receptor beta chains drawn from one sample of a study of blood T cell repertoires in COVID-19. Libraries were prepared by immunoSEQ multiplex PCR; TCRdb keeps only in-frame clonotypes and omits some of them. The sample yields some 530,000 clones, approximately 90% seen once. The source material was PBMCs or T cells enriched from blood (not recorded which). These receptors all stem from a woman aged 60 to 75 who had recovered from COVID-19. Each CDR3 is given with its conserved first and last residue. A D gene is named only where the DNA matches it firmly. Clone size is shown for a subset of rows, as once, few, many or a class of expanded clone.

size	V	J	D	DNA	CDR3
NA	TRBV7-2	TRBJ1-4	NA	TGTGCCAGCAGCGTCAGGGGTCCAACTAATGAAAAACTGTTTTTT	CASSVRGPTNEKLFF
NA	TRBV30	TRBJ1-5	TRBD1	TGTGCCTGGAGTAACAGGGGAGGAGATCAGCCCCAGCATTTT	CAWSNRGGDQPQHF
NA	TRBV2	TRBJ2-1	NA	TGTGCCAGCAGTTCCACTAGAACGGCCTTGAATGAGCAGTTCTTC	CASSSTRTALNEQFF
few	TRBV6-5	TRBJ1-5	NA	TGTGCCAGCAGCACCCAGGAACAGCCCCAGCATTTT	CASSTQEQPQHF
NA	TRBV10-3	TRBJ1-3	NA	TGTGCCATCAGGGAACAGGGTCACACCATATATTTT	CAIREQGHTIYF
NA	TRBV2	TRBJ2-6	TRBD1	TGTGCCAGCGCCGAAAGATCCGGGACAGTCCTCATCTCTGGGGCCAACGTCCTGACTTTC	CASAERSGTVLISGANVLTF
NA	TRBV19	TRBJ2-1	NA	TGTGCCACCACAGGGTACAATGAGCAGTTCTTC	CATTGYNEQFF
NA	TRBV12-3/TRBV12-4	TRBJ1-1	NA	TGTGCCAGCACCCGGGAGGCGGGCACTGAAGCTTTCTTT	CASTREAGTEAFF
NA	TRBV5-5	TRBJ1-5	NA	TGTGCCAGCAGCTTGTCTACAGGGTTTTATCAGCCCCAGCATTTT	CASSLSTGFYQPQHF
NA	TRBV11-3	TRBJ2-7	NA	TGTGCCAGCAGCTTCTTAGGGTCCGCGGGGGAGCAGTACTTC	CASSFLGSAGEQYF
NA	TRBV19	TRBJ1-1	NA	TGTGCCAGTATTGGAGGCAAGGGCGGGACTGAAGCTTTCTTT	CASIGGKGGTEAFF
NA	TRBV6-5	TRBJ2-2	NA	TGTGCCAGCAGCCCCCTGGGGGGCGGGGAGCTGTTTTTT	CASSPLGGGELFF
once	TRBV5-1	TRBJ2-7	TRBD2	TGCGCCAGCAGCCTAGGGACTAGCATCTACGAGCAGTACTTC	CASSLGTSIYEQYF
NA	TRBV25-1	TRBJ2-7	TRBD1	TGTGCCAGCAGTGACCCCACCGGGACAGGCCAAGAGCAGTACTTC	CASSDPTGTGQEQYF
NA	TRBV15	TRBJ2-2	TRBD1	TGTGCCACCAGTCCCGAGACAGGGCGTACCGGGGAGCTGTTTTTT	CATSPETGRTGELFF
NA	TRBV10-3	TRBJ2-7	NA	TGTGCCACTAGAGAGGAGGGGGGGAGACCCGGCTCCTACGAGCAGTACTTC	CATREEGGRPGSYEQYF
NA	TRBV24-1	TRBJ1-1	TRBD1	TGTGCCACCAGTGATGCGACAGGGAGCCAGACTGAAGCTTTCTTT	CATSDATGSQTEAFF
NA	TRBV29-1	TRBJ1-3	NA	TGCAGCGTTGAAGGGGGCAGCTCTGGAAACACCATATATTTT	CSVEGGSSGNTIYF
many	TRBV18	TRBJ1-6	NA	TGTGCCAGCTCACCATCCGGGGGAAGTAATTCACCCCTCCACTTT	CASSPSGGSNSPLHF
NA	TRBV7-8	TRBJ2-3	TRBD1	TGTGCCAGCAGCTTAGGGACAGGGGCGGATACGCAGTATTTT	CASSLGTGADTQYF
NA	TRBV21-1	TRBJ2-7	NA	TGTGCCTTTCGAGGGGGCAGGGGGTCTAACGAGCAGTACTTC	CAFRGGRGSNEQYF
NA	TRBV5-1	TRBJ2-3	NA	TGCGCCAGCAGCTTACAGGGTCCTGGCACAGATACGCAGTATTTT	CASSLQGPGTDTQYF
NA	TRBV5-1	TRBJ2-3	NA	TGCGCCAGCAGACCTGAAGCCCTCACAGATACGCAGTATTTT	CASRPEALTDTQYF
NA	TRBV19	TRBJ2-1	TRBD2	TGTGCCAGTAGTATAGCGGGGGGGCCCAATGAGCAGTTCTTC	CASSIAGGPNEQFF
NA	TRBV30	TRBJ1-6	NA	TGTGCCTGGAGTGCCTACACTGGACAGAACCGTTCACCCCTCCACTTT	CAWSAYTGQNRSPLHF
NA	TRBV9	TRBJ2-5	NA	TGTGCCAGCAGCGTAGGAGGGTTTGGAGAGACCCAGTACTTC	CASSVGGFGETQYF
NA	TRBV13	TRBJ2-2	TRBD1	TGTGCCAGCAGCTTAGGGGGACAGGGGAACCCCTTTAGGGAGCTGTTTTTT	CASSLGGQGNPFRELFF
NA	TRBV7-9	TRBJ1-1	NA	TGTGCCAGCTCTGAGAGCATGAACACTGAAGCTTTCTTT	CASSESMNTEAFF
NA	TRBV5-5	TRBJ2-3	TRBD2	TGTGCCAGCAGCCGCGCTTCGCTAGCGGGGGGCCTCCGACGCACAGATACGCAGTATTTT	CASSRASLAGGLRRTDTQYF
once	TRBV3-1/TRBV3-2	TRBJ2-1	NA	TGTGCCAGCAGCTCTTACAATGAGCAGTTCTTC	CASSSYNEQFF
NA	TRBV19	TRBJ2-2	NA	TGTGCCAGTATTTCAGGGGATGTGTTAACCGGGGAGCTGTTTTTT	CASISGDVLTGELFF
NA	TRBV9	TRBJ1-1	TRBD1	TGTGCCAGCAGCGTCAGCACAGGGGTTGAAGCTTTCTTT	CASSVSTGVEAFF
NA	TRBV3-1/TRBV3-2	TRBJ1-4	NA	TGTGCCAGCAGCCGGAGACAGGCGAATGAAAAACTGTTTTTT	CASSRRQANEKLFF
NA	TRBV2	TRBJ1-2	NA	TGTGCCAGCAGTGACCAGGTCAGCTATGGCTACACCTTC	CASSDQVSYGYTF
NA	TRBV7-9	TRBJ2-1	NA	TGTGCCAGCAGCTTAGTAAAGAACTCGGCCTACAATGAGCAGTTCTTC	CASSLVKNSAYNEQFF
NA	TRBV9	TRBJ1-4	TRBD1	TGTGCCAGCAGCGCCGGACAGGGGGCAACTAATGAAAAACTGTTTTTT	CASSAGQGATNEKLFF
NA	TRBV23-1	TRBJ2-2	NA	TGCGCCACCCCTTACTTGTCTAGCGAACTAGCGAACACCGGGGAGCTGTTTTTT	CATPYLSSELANTGELFF
NA	TRBV27	TRBJ2-2	NA	TGTGCCAGCAGTTATCAGGGAGGGAACACCGGGGAGCTGTTTTTT	CASSYQGGNTGELFF
NA	TRBV27	TRBJ2-7	NA	TGTGCCACCGCGAGCGGGCTGAGCTCCTACGAGCAGTACTTC	CATASGLSSYEQYF
NA	TRBV27	TRBJ2-7	TRBD1	TGTGCCAGCAGTCAAAGACCACAGGGGGGCGAGCAGTACTTC	CASSQRPQGGEQYF